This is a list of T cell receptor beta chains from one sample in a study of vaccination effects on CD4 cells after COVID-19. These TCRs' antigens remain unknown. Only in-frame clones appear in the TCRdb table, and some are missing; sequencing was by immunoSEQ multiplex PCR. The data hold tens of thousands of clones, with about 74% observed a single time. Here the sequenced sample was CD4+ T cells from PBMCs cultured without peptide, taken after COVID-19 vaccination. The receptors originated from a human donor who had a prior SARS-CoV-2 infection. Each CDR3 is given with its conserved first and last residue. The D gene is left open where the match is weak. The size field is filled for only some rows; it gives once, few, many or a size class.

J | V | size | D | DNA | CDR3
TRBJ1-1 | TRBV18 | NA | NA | TGTGCCAGCTCACCCAGGGTAGGCGACACTGAAGCTTTCTTT | CASSPRVGDTEAFF
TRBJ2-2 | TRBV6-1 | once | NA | TGTGCCAGCAGTGAGTTCACAGGGGGGGCCGGGGAGCTGTTTTTT | CASSEFTGGAGELFF
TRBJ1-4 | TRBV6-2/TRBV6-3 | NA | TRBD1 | TGTGCCAGCAGTTACGCAGGGGGCTTATTGAAACTGTTTTTT | CASSYAGGLLKLFF
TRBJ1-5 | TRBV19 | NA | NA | TGTGCCAGTAGCCTCCGTGGTATTTACCAGGGGAGCAATCAGCCCCAGCATTTT | CASSLRGIYQGSNQPQHF
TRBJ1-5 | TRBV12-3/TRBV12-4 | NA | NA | TGTGCCAGCAGTTTTTTGAGGAATCAGCCCCAGCATTTT | CASSFLRNQPQHF
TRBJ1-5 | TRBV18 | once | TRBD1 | TGTGCCAGCTCACCAGATTGGGCAGGGGGCGGTCAGCCCCAGCATTTT | CASSPDWAGGGQPQHF
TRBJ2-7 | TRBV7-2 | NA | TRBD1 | TGTGCCAGCAGCTTAGCTCCGACAGGGCCCGTTGGCTACGAGCAGTACTTC | CASSLAPTGPVGYEQYF
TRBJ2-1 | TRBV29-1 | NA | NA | TGCAGCGCATCGAGGGATCGTCGGGATAGTGAGCAGTTCTTC | CSASRDRRDSEQFF
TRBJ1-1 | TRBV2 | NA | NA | TGTGCCAGCAGTGAAGTTAAGGGTATGGGGGAGACTGAAGCTTTCTTT | CASSEVKGMGETEAFF
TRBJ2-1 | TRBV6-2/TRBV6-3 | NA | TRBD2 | TGTGCCAGCAGTTACTATCGGGAGGGCGTAAAGTTCTTC | CASSYYREGVKFF
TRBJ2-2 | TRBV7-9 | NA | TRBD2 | TGTGCCAGCAGCCCAAGTCTAGCGGTCGGGGAGCTGTTTTTT | CASSPSLAVGELFF
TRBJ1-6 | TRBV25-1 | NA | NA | TGTGCCAGCAGTGAGGGGGGGCCACTTGCGGGATCTGATTCACCCCTCCACTTT | CASSEGGPLAGSDSPLHF
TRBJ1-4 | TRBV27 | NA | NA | TGTGCCAGCAGTTTTCGGCCCTTTAATGAAAAACTGTTTTTT | CASSFRPFNEKLFF
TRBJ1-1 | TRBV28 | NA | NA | TGTGCCAGCAGTTTGACGGGGGCCTACCTCGGAGCTTTCTTT | CASSLTGAYLGAFF
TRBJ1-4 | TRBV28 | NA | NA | TGTGCCAGCAGTTTATCAGGGATTACTAATGAAAAACTGTTTTTT | CASSLSGITNEKLFF
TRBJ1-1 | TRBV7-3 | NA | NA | TGTGCCAGCAGCTATAGCCGGAACACTGAAGCTTTCTTT | CASSYSRNTEAFF
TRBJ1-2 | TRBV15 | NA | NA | TGTGCCACCAGCAGAGGCTTGGACGGGTATGGCTACACCTTC | CATSRGLDGYGYTF
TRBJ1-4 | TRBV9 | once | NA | TGTGCCAGCAGCGTAGGCATAGCTACAAATGAAAAACTGTTTTTT | CASSVGIATNEKLFF
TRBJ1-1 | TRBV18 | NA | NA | TGTGCCAGCTCACCAGGGCAGAACACTGAAGCTTTCTTT | CASSPGQNTEAFF
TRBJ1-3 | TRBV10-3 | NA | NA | TGTGCCACTTCCCGAGACCTACTGGGAAACACCATATATTTT | CATSRDLLGNTIYF
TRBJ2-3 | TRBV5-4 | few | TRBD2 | TGTGCCAGCAGCCCGGGACTAGCGGCGCATGCACTCACAGATACGCAGTATTTT | CASSPGLAAHALTDTQYF
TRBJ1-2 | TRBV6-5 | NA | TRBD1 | TGTGCCAGCAGCCGACTGACAGGGGAGGATGGCTACACCTTC | CASSRLTGEDGYTF
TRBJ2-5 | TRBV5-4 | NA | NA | TGTGCCAGCAGCTTGGCTGGTGCGGACGGAGGAAGGACCCAGTACTTC | CASSLAGADGGRTQYF
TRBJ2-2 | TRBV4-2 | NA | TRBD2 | TGTGCCGCGGGGCGGCCTAGCGGGAGGAACACCGGGGAGCTGTTTTTT | CAAGRPSGRNTGELFF
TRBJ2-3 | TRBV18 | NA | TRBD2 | TGTGCCAGCTCACCGCCGACTAGCTCCCGGGATACGCAGTATTTT | CASSPPTSSRDTQYF
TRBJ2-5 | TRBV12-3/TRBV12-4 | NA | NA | TGTGCCAGCAGCCAAACCGAGGAGACCCAGTACTTC | CASSQTEETQYF
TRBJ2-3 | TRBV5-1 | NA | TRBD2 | TGCGCCAGCAGCAGGACTAGCGAGCTCACAGATACGCAGTATTTT | CASSRTSELTDTQYF
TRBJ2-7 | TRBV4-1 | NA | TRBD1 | TGCGCCAGCAGCCAAGCAGACCGGACAGGGGGCTACGAGCAGTACTTC | CASSQADRTGGYEQYF